This TCR beta chain stems from a study of T-cell memory formation after mild COVID-19. Each CDR3 protein is one row after TCRdb ran MiXCR on the 5' RACE reads. The sample yields fewer than 550,000 distinct CDR3 sequences, around 19% seen once. Trimming stripped 4 bases from V and 6 bases from J, with 14 bases between. There are 14 residues in the CDR3. CDR1 is SGDLS, CDR2 YYNGEE, per germline. This clonotype has just a few counts. The source is an adult woman who had mild COVID-19 (a few samples of this study predate the infection). Cell type and time point are not known. The V gene is TRBV9, the J gene TRBJ1-5; D remains ambiguous. The sample was PBMCs or a T cell subset sorted from them (not recorded which). This CDR3 reads CASSQWDGSQPQHF. CDR3 DNA sequence: TGTGCCAGCAGCCAGTGGGATGGAAGTCAGCCCCAGCATTTT.